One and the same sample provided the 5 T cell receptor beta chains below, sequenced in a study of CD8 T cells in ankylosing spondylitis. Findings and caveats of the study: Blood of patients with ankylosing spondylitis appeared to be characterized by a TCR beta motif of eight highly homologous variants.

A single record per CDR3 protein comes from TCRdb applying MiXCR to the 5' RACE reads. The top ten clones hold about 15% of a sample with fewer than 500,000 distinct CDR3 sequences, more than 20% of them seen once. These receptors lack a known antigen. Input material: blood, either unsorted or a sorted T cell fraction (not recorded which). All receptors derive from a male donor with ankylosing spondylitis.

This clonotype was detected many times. CDR3 coding DNA: TGTGCCAGCAGTTACGGCCACAGGGGGAACGGGGAGCTGTTTTTT. This sequence encodes CASSYGHRGNGELFF. The V and J genes are TRBV6-5 and TRBJ2-2; TRBD1 agrees at 8 bases. V shed 2 bases, J shed 7 bases, and the junction held 6 bases outside the gene matches. The CDR3 length is 15 residues. Germline V gives CDR1 MNHEY, CDR2 SVGAGI.

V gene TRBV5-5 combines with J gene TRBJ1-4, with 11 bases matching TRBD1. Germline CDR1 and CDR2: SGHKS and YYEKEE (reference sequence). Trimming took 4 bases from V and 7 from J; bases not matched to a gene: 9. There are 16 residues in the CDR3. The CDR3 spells CASSPGQGVDFEKLFF. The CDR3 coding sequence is TGTGCCAGCAGCCCGGGACAGGGGGTTGATTTTGAAAAACTGTTTTTT.

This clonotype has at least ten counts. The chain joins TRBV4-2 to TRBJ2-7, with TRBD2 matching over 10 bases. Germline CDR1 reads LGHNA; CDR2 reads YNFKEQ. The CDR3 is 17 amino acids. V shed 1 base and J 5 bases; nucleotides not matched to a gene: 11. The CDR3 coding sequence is TGTGCCAGCAGCCAAGGAAAATTACTAGCGGGACTGGACGAGCAGTACTTC. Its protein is CASSQGKLLAGLDEQYF.

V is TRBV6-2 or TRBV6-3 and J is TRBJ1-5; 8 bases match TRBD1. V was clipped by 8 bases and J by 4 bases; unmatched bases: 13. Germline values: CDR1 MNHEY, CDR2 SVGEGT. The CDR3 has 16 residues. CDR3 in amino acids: CASAYLRGLPNQPQHF. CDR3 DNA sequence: TGTGCCAGCGCTTACCTCAGGGGGCTACCTAATCAGCCCCAGCATTTT.

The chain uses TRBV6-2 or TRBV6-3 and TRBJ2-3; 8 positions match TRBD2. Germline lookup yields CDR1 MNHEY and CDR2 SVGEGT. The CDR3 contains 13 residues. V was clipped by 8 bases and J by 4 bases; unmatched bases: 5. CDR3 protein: CASDRTSSDTQYF. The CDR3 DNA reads TGTGCCAGCGACAGGACTAGCTCAGATACGCAGTATTTT.